Below, 15 T cell receptor beta chains from the same sample are listed, as sequenced in a study of shared clonotypes between healthy human individuals. Produced via immunoSEQ multiplex PCR; TCRdb's table is partial and in-frame only. The sample has 2 million to 2.5 million clones, 85% to 95% seen once. The sequencing input was naive CD4+ T cells from PBMCs. Subset reported: CD45RA+ positively selected. The receptors derive from a man younger than 30 in good health. Some clones in this sample may be carry-over from other donors' samples.

The J gene is TRBJ1-5, the V gene TRBV15; a possible D gene is TRBD1 (5 bases). CDR3 length equals 12 residues. Between the trimmed V and J ends, which lost 0 bases and 10 bases, there was a span of 7 bases. Germline values: CDR1 LNHNV, CDR2 YYDKDF (reference sequence). CDR3 nucleotides: TGTGCCACCAGCAGAGAAAGGGGACCCCAGCATTTT. It is translated as CATSRERGPQHF. Complete variable domain (other parts from reference TRBV15 and TRBJ1-5): DAMVIQNPRYQVTQFGKPVTLSCSQTLNHNVMYWYQQKSSQAPKLLFHYYDKDFNNEADTPDNFQSRRPNTSFCFLDIRSPGLGDTAMYLCATSRERGPQHFGDGTRLSIL.

This chain connects TRBV5-1 to TRBJ2-1, with TRBD2 matching 8 bases. V lost 3 bases and J lost 5; bases outside the gene matches: 7. This CDR3 is 15 amino acids long. Germline CDR1 is SGHRS and CDR2 is YFSETQ. This CDR3 is CASSSLADLNNEQFF. CDR3 bases: TGCGCCAGCAGCTCACTAGCGGACCTTAACAATGAGCAGTTCTTC.

This sequence joins TRBV7-9 and TRBJ1-5; 9 bases match TRBD1. J gave up 3 bases and V 0 bases, and 6 bases lay outside the gene matches. The CDR3 is 17 residues long. CDR1 and CDR2 (germline): SEHNR, FQNEAQ (reference sequence). CDR3 nucleotide sequence: TGTGCCAGCAGCTTAGCTGCCGGGACAGGGAACAATCAGCCCCAGCATTTT. Its protein is CASSLAAGTGNNQPQHF.

CDR3 in DNA: TGTGCCAGCAGCTTAAAGGGCCCCTCAGGGGCCGGGGAGCTGTTTTTT. Translated: CASSLKGPSGAGELFF. The genes are TRBV7-3 and TRBJ2-2; tentative D call: TRBD1 (6 bases). Trimming removed 1 base from V and 6 bases from J, with 15 bases in between. This CDR3 is 16 amino acids long. Germline V gene sequence: CDR1 SGHTA, CDR2 FQGTGA.

This chain uses TRBV7-3 with TRBJ2-3; 11 nucleotides line up with TRBD2. This CDR3 has 15 amino acids. Germline CDR1 and CDR2: SGHTA and FQGTGA. J was trimmed by 4 bases and V by 2 bases; bases with no gene match: 2. CDR3 nucleotide sequence: TGTGCCAGCAGCTTATTGACTAGCGGGGCAGATACGCAGTATTTT. Translating it yields CASSLLTSGADTQYF. Using reference TRBV7-3 and TRBJ2-3 for the parts outside the CDR3, the full variable domain is GAGVSQTPSNKVTEKGKYVELRCDPISGHTALYWYRQSLGQGPEFLIYFQGTGAADDSGLPNDRFFAVRPEGSVSTLKIQRTERGDSAVYLCASSLLTSGADTQYFGPGTRLTVL.

V usage is TRBV7-9 and J usage is TRBJ2-5; TRBD2 is a possible D gene (6 bases). This CDR3 is built from 15 residues. CDR1 SEHNR and CDR2 FQNEAQ come from the germline V gene (reference sequence). The ends were cut back, 3 bases at V and 1 base at J, with 12 bases in the middle. The CDR3 sequence: CASSFPLASQETQYF. In DNA, the CDR3 is TGTGCCAGCAGCTTTCCCCTAGCGAGCCAAGAGACCCAGTACTTC.

The chain carries TRBV5-4 and TRBJ2-3; 11 bases line up with TRBD2. The CDR3 runs to 17 residues. Germline trimming cut 2 bases from V and 0 bases from J; bases unmatched to any gene: 5. In germline, CDR1 is SGHNT, CDR2 YYREEE (reference sequence). The CDR3 spells CASSLKLAGASTDTQYF. CDR3 coding DNA: TGTGCCAGCAGCTTAAAACTAGCGGGAGCCAGCACAGATACGCAGTATTTT.

The rearrangement joins TRBV7-9 to TRBJ1-4, with D possibly matching TRBD1 (6 bases). CDR1 and CDR2 (germline): SEHNR, FQNEAQ (reference sequence). V shed 3 bases and J shed 8 bases, with 16 bases lying between them. The CDR3 loop spans 15 amino acids. The CDR3 DNA follows: TGTGCCAGCAGCTTGGGTTTACAGGGAGTCGAAAAACTGTTTTTT. This translates into CASSLGLQGVEKLFF. Full variable domain (missing parts from reference TRBV7-9 and TRBJ1-4): DTGVSQNPRHKITKRGQNVTFRCDPISEHNRLYWYRQTLGQGPEFLTYFQNEAQLEKSRLLSDRFSAERPKGSFSTLEIQRTEQGDSAMYLCASSLGLQGVEKLFFGSGTQLSVL.

This rearrangement joins TRBV29-1 to TRBJ1-1, with D perhaps TRBD1 (6 bases). The CDR3 extends over 13 amino acids. Germline CDR1 and CDR2: SQVTM and ANQGSEA. Trimming pared 6 bases from V and 4 bases from J, leaving 15 bases between. CDR3 residues: CSVPTQGGTEAFF. The CDR3 DNA reads as TGCAGCGTGCCGACCCAAGGGGGCACTGAAGCTTTCTTT.

Worth noting for this clone: The sample has other DNA sequences that encode this CDR3 too. V and J are TRBV28 and TRBJ1-5; D unclear. The CDR3 is made up of 13 amino acids. The germline CDR1 and CDR2 sequences are MDHEN and SYDVKM. With 3 bases removed from V and 2 bases from J, the gap between germline ends came to 5 bases. DNA for the CDR3: TGTGCCAGCAGTTTTTTGGGCAATCAGCCCCAGCATTTT. Its translation: CASSFLGNQPQHF.

The V call is TRBV4-3, the J call TRBJ2-5, with D possibly called TRBD1 or TRBD2 (6 bases each). The CDR3 is 16 amino acids. Germline V gene lookup returns CDR1 LGHNA and CDR2 YSLEER. Trimming took 0 bases from V and 2 from J, leaving 13 bases between them. CDR3 sequence reads: CASSQEGGTAQETQYF. The CDR3 bases are TGCGCCAGCAGCCAAGAAGGGGGGACCGCTCAAGAGACCCAGTACTTC.

The CDR3 sequence is CASSPRTGDTGELFF. The CDR3 DNA reads TGTGCCAGCAGCCCACGGACAGGGGACACCGGGGAGCTGTTTTTT. The V and J genes are TRBV5-4 and TRBJ2-2; 9 positions agree with TRBD1. V dropped 4 bases and J dropped 3; count of bases not matched to a gene: 4. The V gene's germline CDR1 is SGHNT and CDR2 YYREEE (reference sequence). The CDR3 covers 15 residues.

The V gene is TRBV11-2, the J gene TRBJ2-3; D perhaps matches TRBD1 (6 bases). V shed 3 bases and J shed 2 bases, with 12 bases lying between them. Germline V CDR1 and CDR2: SGHAT, FQNNGV. The CDR3 consists of 15 residues. CDR3: CASSLPTGNTDTQYF. The DNA of the CDR3 is TGTGCCAGCAGCTTGCCGACAGGAAACACAGATACGCAGTATTTT.

This clone was counted only a few times. This sample includes further DNA sequences coding for the same CDR3. The genes are TRBV19 and TRBJ1-1; 9 bases map to TRBD1. The CDR3 runs to 15 residues. V gave up 6 bases and J gave up 3 bases; unmatched junction bases: 8. From germline, CDR1 is LNHDA and CDR2 SQIVND (reference sequence). CDR3 amino acids: CASSPPGTGYTEAFF. The DNA of the CDR3 is TGTGCCAGTAGCCCCCCGGGGACAGGGTACACTGAAGCTTTCTTT.

This clone showed up just a few times. The rearrangement joins TRBV6-5 to TRBJ1-1; D is unresolved. Germline V gene lookup returns CDR1 MNHEY and CDR2 SVGAGI. V shed 0 bases and J shed 0 bases, with 11 bases lying between them. The CDR3 covers 16 residues. As DNA, the CDR3 is TGTGCCAGCAGTTACTCGATTCACCAGATGAACACTGAAGCTTTCTTT. Protein: CASSYSIHQMNTEAFF.